Following are 22 T cell receptor beta chains from one sample sequenced in a study of low-dose radiotherapy and immunotherapy resistance in tumors. Gene-specific TRAV and TRBV primers were used for first-strand cDNA, covering alpha and beta chains. Both a constant-region primer and a V-primer adapter served to amplify TCRs across 15 to 25 PCR cycles. Via MiXCR, TCRdb re-called the reads, giving one row per CDR3 protein. The sample contains 16,000 or so distinct CDR3 sequences, about 74% of which appear only once. The receptors come from a human donor with advanced metastatic prostate, ovarian, gallbladder or colorectal cancer (not recorded which). This table probably holds off-target reads from a library built for another chain.

This chain uses TRBV28 with TRBJ1-1; a possible D gene is TRBD1 (6 bases). The CDR3 is 13 residues long. Germline assignment: CDR1 MDHEN and CDR2 SYDVKM. V lost 8 bases, J lost 1 base, and 11 bases lay in between. This CDR3 is CASLDSGNTEAFF. Here the CDR3 DNA reads TGTGCCAGCCTGGACAGCGGGAACACTGAAGCTTTCTTT.

This clonotype occurred once. The rearrangement links TRBV11-3 to TRBJ2-1; D is ambiguous. The germline V gene encodes CDR1 SGHNT and CDR2 YENEEA. The V gene lost 0 bases and the J gene lost 7 bases, with 4 bases spanning the gap. There are 12 residues in the CDR3. CDR3 in DNA: TGTGCCAGCAGCTTAGAAGGAAATGAGCAGTTCTTC. Protein product: CASSLEGNEQFF.

The rearrangement uses TRBV28 and TRBJ1-1, with 9 bases identical to TRBD1. V shed 3 bases and J 1 base; nucleotides not matched to a gene: 3. The CDR3 is 15 residues long. CDR1 is MDHEN and CDR2 is SYDVKM in the germline V gene. The CDR3 region is CASSFTGQGNTEAFF. In DNA form, the CDR3 reads TGTGCCAGCAGTTTTACGGGACAGGGGAACACTGAAGCTTTCTTT. Full variable domain (outside the CDR3, taken from reference TRBV28 and TRBJ1-1): DVKVTQSSRYLVKRTGEKVFLECVQDMDHENMFWYRQDPGLGLRLIYFSYDVKMKEKGDIPEGYSVSREKKERFSLILESASTNQTSMYLCASSFTGQGNTEAFFGQGTRLTVV.

This clonotype was counted only a few times. The V and J genes are TRBV7-2 and TRBJ2-5, with TRBD1 as a possible D gene (5 bases). The germline V and J ends were trimmed by 4 bases and 3 bases, with 12 bases remaining between them. Germline V CDR1 and CDR2: SGHTA, FQGNSA. The CDR3 is 14 residues long. CDR3 nucleotide sequence: TGTGCCAGCAGCTCAGGGCCCAGGGAAGAGACCCAGTACTTC. The encoded protein is CASSSGPREETQYF.

V usage is TRBV20-1 and J usage is TRBJ2-1; D possibly corresponds to TRBD2 (6 bases). The CDR3 is 14 residues long. The germline V gene encodes CDR1 DFQATT and CDR2 SNEGSKA (reference sequence). Trimming shortened V by 1 base and J by 4 bases, and 11 bases separated the two germline ends. In DNA form, the CDR3 reads TGCAGTGCTAGAGGTCGGGCGGGATACAATGAGCAGTTCTTC. It is translated as CSARGRAGYNEQFF.

This clonotype was recorded a few times. This chain connects TRBV11-2 to TRBJ2-3, with 9 bases matching TRBD2. The CDR3 is 17 residues long. The J segment lost 4 bases and the V segment lost 0 bases, leaving 8 bases of the junction unmatched. The germline V gene has CDR1 SGHAT and CDR2 FQNNGV. The CDR3 DNA is TGTGCCAGCAGCTTAGATCGGTTAGCGGGAGTGTCAGATACGCAGTATTTT. Translation gives CASSLDRLAGVSDTQYF.

This chain joins TRBV7-2 and TRBJ2-2; D remains unclear. The CDR3 totals 14 residues. The germline V and J ends were trimmed by 3 bases and 2 bases, with 7 bases remaining between them. CDR1 and CDR2 (germline): SGHTA, FQGNSA. The CDR3 DNA is TGTGCCAGCAGCTTTAACCATAACACCGGGGAGCTGTTTTTT. Its protein is CASSFNHNTGELFF.

The chain employs TRBV5-1 and TRBJ1-5; 7 bases are shared with TRBD1. The CDR3 contains 14 residues. The junction had 8 bases not matched to a gene; V was cut back by 4 bases and J by 7 bases. Germline V CDR1 and CDR2: SGHRS, YFSETQ. CDR3 loop: CASSPNRGGQPQHF. The DNA for the CDR3 is TGCGCCAGCAGCCCAAACAGGGGTGGACAGCCCCAGCATTTT.

This clonotype was observed a few times. The chain couples TRBV11-2 to TRBJ2-1; the D gene is possibly TRBD1 (6 bases). CDR1 and CDR2 from the germline V gene are SGHAT and FQNNGV. The CDR3 loop spans 15 amino acids. The germline V and J ends were trimmed by 5 bases and 9 bases, with 20 bases remaining between them. Here the CDR3 reads CASSQGLGSSSEQFF. The CDR3 DNA sequence: TGTGCCAGCAGCCAGGGGCTAGGCTCTAGTAGTGAGCAGTTCTTC.

This clonotype has just a few counts. The V and J genes are TRBV28 and TRBJ2-1, with D tentatively TRBD1 (7 bases). Germline V gene data show CDR1 as MDHEN and CDR2 as SYDVKM. The CDR3 consists of 16 residues. Trimming pared 6 bases from V and 7 bases from J, leaving 22 bases between. The CDR3: CASSRSTGRGGNEQFF. CDR3 DNA: TGTGCCAGCAGCCGCTCGACAGGGCGGGGCGGGAATGAGCAGTTCTTC.

V is TRBV19 and J is TRBJ1-6; 9 bases fit TRBD1. The CDR3 runs to 15 residues. Germline lookup yields CDR1 LNHDA and CDR2 SQIVND (reference sequence). V trimming: 7 bases; J trimming: 10 bases; junction bases outside the gene matches: 11. Here the CDR3 reads CASTSTGGVYSPLHF. The CDR3 nucleotides are TGTGCCAGTACCTCCACAGGGGGCGTTTACTCACCCCTCCACTTT.

The chain employs TRBV5-6 and TRBJ2-1; 8 bases fit TRBD2. V shed 4 bases and J 9 bases; nucleotides not matched to a gene: 12. In germline, CDR1 is SGHDT, CDR2 YYEEEE. This CDR3 spans 15 amino acids. The CDR3 sequence is CASSRKGLGSGEQFF. The CDR3 nucleotides are TGTGCCAGCAGCCGTAAGGGACTAGGATCCGGTGAGCAGTTCTTC.

This sequence joins TRBV29-1 and TRBJ2-1; a weak D match, TRBD1 (6 bases). The CDR3 consists of 13 residues. V was pared by 3 bases and J by 10 bases, with 16 bases between. Germline loops: CDR1 SQVTM, CDR2 ANQGSEA. The CDR3 is CSVEGASWGEQFF. The CDR3 bases are TGCAGCGTTGAGGGGGCTAGCTGGGGGGAGCAGTTCTTC.

The chain uses TRBV20-1 and TRBJ1-5, with D maybe TRBD1 (6 bases). CDR3 size: 12 residues. V was trimmed by 4 bases and J by 7 bases, leaving 11 bases between them. Germline V gene data show CDR1 as DFQATT and CDR2 as SNEGSKA (reference sequence). CDR3 amino acids: CSANRGPQPQHF. Here the CDR3 DNA reads TGCAGTGCTAACCGGGGGCCGCAGCCCCAGCATTTT.

This clonotype occurred once. In nucleotides, the CDR3 is TGTGCCAGTAGTATAGGGGGGGGTCAGGAGACCCAGTACTTC. The encoded protein is CASSIGGGQETQYF. The V and J genes are TRBV19 and TRBJ2-5; 7 positions agree with TRBD2. This CDR3 is built from 14 residues. The ends lost 1 base at V and 5 bases at J; junction bases unmatched: 4. Germline V gene lookup returns CDR1 LNHDA and CDR2 SQIVND (reference sequence). Drawing the rest from reference TRBV19 and TRBJ2-5, the complete variable domain is DGGITQSPKYLFRKEGQNVTLSCEQNLNHDAMYWYRQDPGQGLRLIYYSQIVNDFQKGDIAEGYSVSREKKESFPLTVTSAQKNPTAFYLCASSIGGGQETQYFGPGTRLLVL.

The chain combines TRBV3-1 with TRBJ2-5; 8 nucleotides align to TRBD2. The junction had 4 bases not matched to a gene; V was cut back by 2 bases and J by 5 bases. This CDR3 comprises 14 residues. Germline V gene sequence: CDR1 LGHDT, CDR2 YNNKEL (reference sequence). In DNA form, the CDR3 reads TGTGCCAGCAGCCAACACGGGGGGGCCGAGACCCAGTACTTC. It codes for CASSQHGGAETQYF.

The rearrangement uses TRBV10-3 and TRBJ1-4; 8 positions agree with TRBD1. This CDR3 is built from 15 residues. V was clipped by 1 base and J by 6 bases; unmatched bases: 4. From germline, CDR1 is ENHRY and CDR2 SYGVKD. The CDR3 DNA follows: TGTGCCATCAGTGAGTGGGGGACAGGCGATGAAAAACTGTTTTTT. Its protein is CAISEWGTGDEKLFF.

The rearrangement joins TRBV5-4 to TRBJ2-1; 8 bases are a match to TRBD2. CDR1 is SGHNT, CDR2 YYREEE, per germline (reference sequence). The V and J ends lost 3 bases and 7 bases, in that order; junction bases with no gene match: 6. This CDR3 is 14 amino acids long. CDR3 sequence: CASSSPRLANEQFF. For the CDR3, the DNA is TGTGCCAGCAGCTCTCCACGACTAGCGAATGAGCAGTTCTTC.

The V gene is TRBV5-5, the J gene TRBJ2-1; D call uncertain. V shed 1 base and J shed 0 bases, with 8 bases lying between them. Germline-derived CDR1 and CDR2 are SGHKS and YYEKEE (reference sequence). The CDR3 has 15 residues. The CDR3 nucleotides are TGTGCCAGCAGCTTGATTCGGAGCTCCTACAATGAGCAGTTCTTC. Amino acids: CASSLIRSSYNEQFF. The full variable domain, in which reference TRBV5-5 and TRBJ2-1 provide the parts outside the CDR3, is DAGVTQSPTHLIKTRGQQVTLRCSPISGHKSVSWYQQVLGQGPQFIFQYYEKEERGRGNFPDRFSARQFPNYSSELNVNALLLGDSALYLCASSLIRSSYNEQFFGPGTRLTVL.

The chain uses TRBV4-2 and TRBJ2-1, with 10 bases lining up with TRBD2. The CDR3 sequence is 15 residues long. Per the germline V gene, CDR1 is LGHNA and CDR2 is YNFKEQ. V was pared by 0 bases and J by 7 bases, with 3 bases of the junction left unmatched. The CDR3 sequence: CASSQEEREGNEQFF. For the CDR3, the DNA is TGTGCCAGCAGCCAAGAGGAGCGGGAGGGAAATGAGCAGTTCTTC.

This rearrangement joins TRBV5-6 to TRBJ2-7; no reliable D call. CDR1 SGHDT and CDR2 YYEEEE come from the germline V gene. This CDR3 spans 11 amino acids. The V end was cut by 0 bases, the J end by 4 bases, with 2 bases between. The CDR3 loop is CASSLAYEQYF. The CDR3, as DNA: TGTGCCAGCAGCTTGGCTTACGAGCAGTACTTC.

Only a few counts were recorded for this clonotype. The chain couples TRBV18 to TRBJ2-4; 10 nucleotides match TRBD2. The CDR3 has 17 amino acids. Germline CDR1 is KGHSH and CDR2 is LQKENI. V shed 1 base and J 4 bases; nucleotides not matched to a gene: 7. The CDR3 spells CASSPLIAGGPKNIQYF. CDR3 DNA: TGTGCCAGCTCACCACTGATAGCGGGAGGCCCTAAAAACATTCAGTACTTC.